This entry lists 8 T cell receptor beta chains sequenced from one sample in a study of technical replicates of blood from a few donors. Using immunoSEQ multiplex PCR, the repertoire was profiled, and TCRdb retains in-frame clones only, with some absent. The table has more than 65,000 clones, 80% to 95% seen once. Specimen: T cells isolated from PBMCs. These receptors were obtained from a human donor in good health.

The chain links TRBV11-2 to TRBJ2-7; 7 bases fit TRBD2. This CDR3 has 14 amino acids. The V segment lost 2 bases and the J segment 3 bases; nucleotides outside the gene matches: 4. Germline CDR1 reads SGHAT; CDR2 reads FQNNGV. The CDR3 DNA sequence: TGTGCCAGCAGCTTACTAGCGGCTAACTACGAGCAGTACTTC. It encodes CASSLLAANYEQYF. The variable domain in full, completed from reference TRBV11-2 and TRBJ2-7, reads EAGVAQSPRYKIIEKRQSVAFWCNPISGHATLYWYQQILGQGPKLLIQFQNNGVVDDSQLPKDRFSAERLKGVDSTLKIQPAKLEDSAVYLCASSLLAANYEQYFGPGTRLTVT.

The rearrangement links TRBV11-2 to TRBJ1-1; 8 positions match TRBD1. The germline V gene has CDR1 SGHAT and CDR2 FQNNGV. The V gene end was trimmed by 3 bases and the J gene end by 4 bases; junction bases not matched to a gene: 7. The CDR3 spans 15 residues. In DNA, the CDR3 is TGTGCCAGCAGCTTCGCAGGGGGCGGAGGCACTGAAGCTTTCTTT. This translates into CASSFAGGGGTEAFF.

The V call is TRBV11-3, the J call TRBJ2-1, with D tentatively TRBD2 (6 bases). CDR3 length equals 12 residues. Germline V gives CDR1 SGHNT, CDR2 YENEEA. Between the trimmed V and J ends, which lost 4 bases and 8 bases, there was a span of 9 bases. In DNA form, the CDR3 reads TGTGCCAGCAGCTATGGCGGGGATGAGCAGTTCTTC. Translated: CASSYGGDEQFF.

CDR3 region: CASGNYEAFF. The DNA of the CDR3 is TGTGCCAGTGGCAATTACGAAGCTTTCTTT. The chain has TRBV19 and TRBJ1-1; D remains unclear. Looked up from germline, CDR1 is LNHDA and CDR2 is SQIVND (reference sequence). The CDR3 runs 10 residues. The V end was cut by 8 bases, the J end by 8 bases, with 9 bases between.

This chain uses TRBV6-5 with TRBJ1-1; D is perhaps TRBD1 (6 bases). Trimming took off 6 bases at V and 3 bases at J, with 17 bases between the two ends. CDR3 length: 15 residues. Germline loops: CDR1 MNHEY, CDR2 SVGAGI. The CDR3 loop reads CASRRGQIGYTEAFF. The CDR3 bases are TGTGCCAGCAGACGAGGACAGATAGGGTACACTGAAGCTTTCTTT.

This rearrangement joins TRBV6-1 to TRBJ2-2; the D gene is possibly TRBD1 (8 bases). This CDR3 is 14 amino acids long. CDR1 is MNHNS, CDR2 SASEGT, per germline. Trimming cost V 11 bases and J 2 bases, with 15 bases left between them. The CDR3 DNA reads as TGTGCCCACAGGGGGAGGGAAAACACCGGGGAGCTGTTTTTT. This codes for CAHRGRENTGELFF.

DNA for the CDR3: TGTGCCAGCAGTTTAGGCCACGAGCAGTACTTC. Translation gives CASSLGHEQYF. The chain carries TRBV27 and TRBJ2-7; D call uncertain. The V gene lost 2 bases and the J gene lost 5 bases, with 4 bases spanning the gap. The CDR3 is 11 amino acids. Germline CDR1 is MNHEY and CDR2 is SMNVEV (reference sequence).

The rearrangement uses TRBV23-1 and TRBJ2-7; 8 bases are shared with TRBD2. TRBV23-1 belongs to the ORF category, with a function that is uncertain. This CDR3 has 15 residues. Losses at the gene ends were 0 bases for V and 3 bases for J; bases not matched to a gene: 4. The CDR3 DNA sequence: TGCGCCAGCAGTCAATCTTGGCGGGGGGACTACGAGCAGTACTTC. Amino acids: CASSQSWRGDYEQYF.